A selection of T cell receptor beta chains follows, all from one sample in a study of T cells in localized non-small cell lung cancer. Some clones are missing from TCRdb's copy, which holds only in-frame ones; the method was immunoSEQ multiplex PCR. Of 90,000 to 95,000 clones in the sample, approximately 91% are singletons; the top ten hold over 4%. Specimen: PBMCs, collected before any cancer treatment. The receptors originated from a woman aged 40 to 75 with stage II squamous cell lung carcinoma. CDR3s include the opening cysteine and the closing phenylalanine or tryptophan. The D gene is left open where the match is weak. Size is omitted from some rows. Given values are once, few, many or a class for expanded clones.

D gene: NA; J gene: TRBJ2-1; clone size: NA; V gene: TRBV4-2; CDR3 protein: CASSQEPRRSSNEQFF; CDR3 DNA: TGTGCCAGCAGCCAAGAGCCCCGAAGATCCAGCAATGAGCAGTTCTTC
D gene: NA; J gene: TRBJ2-3; clone size: NA; V gene: TRBV30; CDR3 protein: CAWGWVTDTQYF; CDR3 DNA: TGTGCCTGGGGTTGGGTCACAGATACGCAGTATTTT
D gene: NA; J gene: TRBJ2-5; clone size: NA; V gene: TRBV30; CDR3 protein: CAWSITGKQETQYF; CDR3 DNA: TGTGCCTGGAGTATAACTGGGAAGCAAGAGACCCAGTACTTC
D gene: NA; J gene: TRBJ1-2; clone size: NA; V gene: TRBV7-8; CDR3 protein: CASSFRSGTPERGYTF; CDR3 DNA: TGTGCCAGCAGCTTTCGATCGGGGACCCCGGAGCGTGGCTACACCTTC
D gene: TRBD2; J gene: TRBJ2-1; clone size: NA; V gene: TRBV7-9; CDR3 protein: CASSPGLAANSYNEQFF; CDR3 DNA: TGTGCCAGCAGCCCGGGACTAGCGGCCAACTCCTACAATGAGCAGTTCTTC
D gene: NA; J gene: TRBJ1-1; clone size: NA; V gene: TRBV30; CDR3 protein: CAWSGQGDTEAFF; CDR3 DNA: TGTGCCTGGAGTGGGCAAGGGGACACTGAAGCTTTCTTT
D gene: NA; J gene: TRBJ1-3; clone size: NA; V gene: TRBV19; CDR3 protein: CASSTRAFSGNTIYF; CDR3 DNA: TGTGCCAGTAGCACGCGGGCTTTCTCTGGAAACACCATATATTTT
D gene: NA; J gene: TRBJ2-2; clone size: NA; V gene: TRBV7-8; CDR3 protein: CASSLGGRSRKTGELFF; CDR3 DNA: TGTGCCAGCAGCTTAGGCGGCAGGTCAAGAAAAACCGGGGAGCTGTTTTTT
D gene: TRBD1; J gene: TRBJ2-7; clone size: NA; V gene: TRBV4-2; CDR3 protein: CASSHRLGQGASEQYF; CDR3 DNA: TGTGCCAGCAGCCACCGCCTTGGACAGGGGGCATCCGAGCAGTACTTC
D gene: NA; J gene: TRBJ2-7; clone size: NA; V gene: TRBV5-4; CDR3 protein: CASSLGTPPYEQYF; CDR3 DNA: TGTGCCAGCAGCTTGGGGACACCTCCCTACGAGCAGTACTTC
D gene: NA; J gene: TRBJ2-7; clone size: NA; V gene: TRBV10-2; CDR3 protein: CASGGRSLEQYF; CDR3 DNA: TGCGCCAGCGGGGGGAGATCTCTCGAGCAGTACTTC
D gene: NA; J gene: TRBJ1-2; clone size: NA; V gene: TRBV5-1; CDR3 protein: CASSLDGAGYGYTF; CDR3 DNA: TGCGCCAGCAGCTTAGACGGGGCCGGCTATGGCTACACCTTC
D gene: TRBD1; J gene: TRBJ2-7; clone size: once; V gene: TRBV7-2; CDR3 protein: CASEGQGAYEQYF; CDR3 DNA: TGTGCCAGCGAGGGACAGGGGGCGTACGAGCAGTACTTC
D gene: NA; J gene: TRBJ1-4; clone size: NA; V gene: TRBV27; CDR3 protein: CASSPHFIRRTNEKLFF; CDR3 DNA: TGTGCCAGCAGTCCCCATTTCATCCGGCGGACTAATGAAAAACTGTTTTTT
D gene: TRBD1; J gene: TRBJ1-5; clone size: few; V gene: TRBV25-1; CDR3 protein: CASSAGTGSAPQHF; CDR3 DNA: TGTGCCAGCAGTGCGGGGACAGGGTCGGCGCCCCAGCATTTT
D gene: NA; J gene: TRBJ1-5; clone size: NA; V gene: TRBV15; CDR3 protein: CATSAGRLGNQPQHF; CDR3 DNA: TGTGCCACCAGCGCCGGGAGGTTGGGCAATCAGCCCCAGCATTTT
D gene: NA; J gene: TRBJ2-5; clone size: NA; V gene: TRBV6-1; CDR3 protein: CASSQLGKKETQYF; CDR3 DNA: TGTGCCAGCAGTCAATTGGGGAAGAAAGAGACCCAGTACTTC
D gene: NA; J gene: TRBJ1-5; clone size: NA; V gene: TRBV27; CDR3 protein: CASSLSSYSNQPQHF; CDR3 DNA: TGTGCCAGCAGTTTATCTTCGTATAGCAATCAGCCCCAGCATTTT
D gene: TRBD1; J gene: TRBJ1-1; clone size: NA; V gene: TRBV6-6; CDR3 protein: CASRDREIGEAFF; CDR3 DNA: TGTGCCAGCAGGGACAGGGAGATTGGTGAAGCTTTCTTT
D gene: NA; J gene: TRBJ1-1; clone size: NA; V gene: TRBV5-4; CDR3 protein: CASSLVQVGAEAFF; CDR3 DNA: TGTGCCAGCAGCTTGGTTCAAGTAGGGGCAGAAGCTTTCTTT
D gene: TRBD2; J gene: TRBJ2-4; clone size: NA; V gene: TRBV5-6; CDR3 protein: CASSLVASGPPIQYF; CDR3 DNA: TGTGCCAGCAGCTTGGTGGCTAGCGGACCTCCCATTCAGTACTTC
D gene: NA; J gene: TRBJ1-3; clone size: NA; V gene: TRBV28; CDR3 protein: CASSLLGRTGNTIYF; CDR3 DNA: TGTGCCAGCAGTTTATTGGGGCGTACGGGAAACACCATATATTTT
D gene: NA; J gene: TRBJ1-2; clone size: NA; V gene: TRBV7-9; CDR3 protein: CASGGVGSPLLPNYGYTF; CDR3 DNA: TGTGCCAGTGGGGGCGTGGGGTCCCCACTACTACCTAACTATGGCTACACCTTC
D gene: NA; J gene: TRBJ2-5; clone size: NA; V gene: TRBV4-2; CDR3 protein: CASSQERFQETQYF; CDR3 DNA: TGTGCCAGCAGCCAAGAGAGGTTCCAAGAGACCCAGTACTTC
D gene: NA; J gene: TRBJ2-6; clone size: NA; V gene: TRBV5-1; CDR3 protein: CASSLKLGTGRPGANVLTF; CDR3 DNA: TGCGCCAGCAGCTTGAAATTGGGTACAGGGAGGCCTGGGGCCAACGTCCTGACTTTC
D gene: NA; J gene: TRBJ2-5; clone size: NA; V gene: TRBV30; CDR3 protein: CAWSVGPRETQYF; CDR3 DNA: TGTGCCTGGAGTGTTGGCCCCCGAGAGACCCAGTACTTC
D gene: NA; J gene: TRBJ1-5; clone size: once; V gene: TRBV5-8; CDR3 protein: CASSLQPVGNQPQHF; CDR3 DNA: TGTGCCAGCAGCTTGCAACCGGTGGGCAATCAGCCCCAGCATTTT
D gene: NA; J gene: TRBJ1-5; clone size: NA; V gene: TRBV27; CDR3 protein: CASSSLEGSNQPQHF; CDR3 DNA: TGTGCCAGCAGCTCCCTCGAGGGTAGCAATCAGCCCCAGCATTTT
D gene: NA; J gene: TRBJ2-3; clone size: NA; V gene: TRBV7-8; CDR3 protein: CASSLRFGPATDTQYF; CDR3 DNA: TGTGCCAGCAGCTTAAGGTTCGGGCCAGCCACAGATACGCAGTATTTT
D gene: NA; J gene: TRBJ2-7; clone size: NA; V gene: TRBV6-6; CDR3 protein: CATRGGLPLYEQYF; CDR3 DNA: TGTGCCACCAGAGGGGGACTACCGCTCTACGAGCAGTACTTC
D gene: TRBD2; J gene: TRBJ2-1; clone size: NA; V gene: TRBV2; CDR3 protein: CASLSGRDHNEQFF; CDR3 DNA: TGTGCCAGCCTTAGCGGGAGGGACCACAATGAGCAGTTCTTC
D gene: NA; J gene: TRBJ1-2; clone size: NA; V gene: TRBV6-1; CDR3 protein: CASSEGRKGPYGYTF; CDR3 DNA: TGTGCCAGCAGTGAAGGTCGGAAAGGGCCCTATGGCTACACCTTC
D gene: NA; J gene: TRBJ1-1; clone size: NA; V gene: TRBV6-5; CDR3 protein: CASRIGGNTEAFF; CDR3 DNA: TGTGCCAGCAGGATTGGGGGGAACACTGAAGCTTTCTTT
D gene: NA; J gene: TRBJ1-6; clone size: NA; V gene: TRBV28; CDR3 protein: CASSPRVTALHF; CDR3 DNA: TGTGCCAGCAGTCCCAGGGTTACGGCCCTCCACTTT
D gene: NA; J gene: TRBJ2-6; clone size: NA; V gene: TRBV19; CDR3 protein: CASGKIGSSGANVLTF; CDR3 DNA: TGTGCCAGTGGAAAAATAGGGAGCTCGGGGGCCAACGTCCTGACTTTC
D gene: TRBD2; J gene: TRBJ2-3; clone size: NA; V gene: TRBV10-1; CDR3 protein: CASSRLAGRDTQYF; CDR3 DNA: TGCGCCAGCAGCCGACTAGCGGGACGAGATACGCAGTATTTT
D gene: NA; J gene: TRBJ1-2; clone size: NA; V gene: TRBV4-1; CDR3 protein: CASSQEPSLPYGYTF; CDR3 DNA: TGCGCCAGCAGCCAAGAGCCCAGCCTGCCCTATGGCTACACCTTC
D gene: NA; J gene: TRBJ2-3; clone size: NA; V gene: TRBV7-9; CDR3 protein: CASSLVQAASTDTQYF; CDR3 DNA: TGTGCCAGCAGCTTGGTACAGGCCGCTAGCACAGATACGCAGTATTTT
D gene: NA; J gene: TRBJ2-5; clone size: NA; V gene: TRBV12-2; CDR3 protein: CASRLVWGGPQETQYF; CDR3 DNA: TGTGCAAGTCGCTTAGTCTGGGGAGGCCCCCAAGAGACCCAGTACTTC
D gene: NA; J gene: TRBJ1-5; clone size: NA; V gene: TRBV6-1; CDR3 protein: CASTVGGTLNQPQHF; CDR3 DNA: TGTGCCAGCACGGTGGGGGGGACACTTAATCAGCCCCAGCATTTT
D gene: TRBD1; J gene: TRBJ1-2; clone size: NA; V gene: TRBV28; CDR3 protein: CASTLWGQINGYTF; CDR3 DNA: TGTGCCAGCACACTTTGGGGACAGATCAATGGCTACACCTTC
D gene: NA; J gene: TRBJ1-5; clone size: NA; V gene: TRBV5-6; CDR3 protein: CASSGRGQLNQPQHF; CDR3 DNA: TGTGCCAGCAGCGGCAGGGGTCAGCTTAATCAGCCCCAGCATTTT
D gene: NA; J gene: TRBJ2-1; clone size: NA; V gene: TRBV5-1; CDR3 protein: CASSSEGGGESSYNEQFF; CDR3 DNA: TGCGCCAGCAGCTCTGAGGGCGGGGGCGAAAGCTCCTACAATGAGCAGTTCTTC
D gene: NA; J gene: TRBJ1-3; clone size: NA; V gene: TRBV19; CDR3 protein: CASSTHRSSGNTIYF; CDR3 DNA: TGTGCCAGTAGTACACACAGGAGCTCTGGAAACACCATATATTTT
D gene: TRBD1; J gene: TRBJ1-1; clone size: NA; V gene: TRBV7-9; CDR3 protein: CASSPGGQGGIGNTEAFF; CDR3 DNA: TGTGCCAGCAGCCCGGGAGGACAGGGAGGGATAGGGAACACTGAAGCTTTCTTT
D gene: NA; J gene: TRBJ2-5; clone size: NA; V gene: TRBV11-2; CDR3 protein: CASSLDRRGETQYF; CDR3 DNA: TGTGCCAGCAGCTTAGATCGTAGGGGAGAGACCCAGTACTTC
D gene: NA; J gene: TRBJ1-2; clone size: NA; V gene: TRBV29-1; CDR3 protein: CSVLPQGSF; CDR3 DNA: TGCAGCGTCCTACCCCAGGGGTCCTTC
D gene: NA; J gene: TRBJ2-7; clone size: NA; V gene: TRBV28; CDR3 protein: CASSLNRGNYEQYF; CDR3 DNA: TGTGCCAGCAGTTTAAACAGAGGAAACTACGAGCAGTACTTC
D gene: NA; J gene: TRBJ1-1; clone size: NA; V gene: TRBV18; CDR3 protein: CASSPQTVAEAFF; CDR3 DNA: TGTGCCAGCTCACCACAGACAGTTGCTGAAGCTTTCTTT